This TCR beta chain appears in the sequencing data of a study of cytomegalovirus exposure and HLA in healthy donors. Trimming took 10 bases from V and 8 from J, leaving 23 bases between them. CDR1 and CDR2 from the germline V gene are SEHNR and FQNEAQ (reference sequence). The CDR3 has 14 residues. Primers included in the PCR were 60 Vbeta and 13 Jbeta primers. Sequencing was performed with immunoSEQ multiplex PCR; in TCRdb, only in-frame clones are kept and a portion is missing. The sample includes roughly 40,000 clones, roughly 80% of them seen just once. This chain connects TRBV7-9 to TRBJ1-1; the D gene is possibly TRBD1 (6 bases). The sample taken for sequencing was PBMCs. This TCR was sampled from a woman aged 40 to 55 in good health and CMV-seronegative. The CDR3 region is CATDRGGGLQEAFF. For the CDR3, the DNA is TGTGCCACAGACCGCGGGGGGGGCTTACAGGAAGCTTTCTTT.